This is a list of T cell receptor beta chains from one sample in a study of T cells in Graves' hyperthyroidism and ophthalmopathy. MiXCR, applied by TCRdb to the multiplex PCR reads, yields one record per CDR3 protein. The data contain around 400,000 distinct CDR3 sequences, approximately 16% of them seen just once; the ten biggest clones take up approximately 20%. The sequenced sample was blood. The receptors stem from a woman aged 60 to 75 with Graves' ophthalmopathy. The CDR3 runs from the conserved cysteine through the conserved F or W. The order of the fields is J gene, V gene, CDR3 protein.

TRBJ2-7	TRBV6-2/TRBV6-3	CASRRDRGIYEQYF
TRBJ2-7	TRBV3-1	CASSPGADYEQYF
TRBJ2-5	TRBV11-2	CASSISRPLGETQYF
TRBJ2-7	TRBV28	CASSRRGSTSYEQYF
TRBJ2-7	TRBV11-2	CASSLDRSRQQYF
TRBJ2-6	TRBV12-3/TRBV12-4	CASSLVGRTSGANVLTF
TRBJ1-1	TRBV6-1	CAISGTQNTEAFF
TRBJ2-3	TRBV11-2	CASSLRGHTDTQYF
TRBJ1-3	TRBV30	CAWHPGTGVIDTRYF
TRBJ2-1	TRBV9	CASSVAKEAYNEQFF
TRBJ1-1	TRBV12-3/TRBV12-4	CASSGYRDNARGTEAFF
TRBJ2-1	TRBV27	CASSPQAGLATDEQFF
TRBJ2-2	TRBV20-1	CSARDPRGAGELFF
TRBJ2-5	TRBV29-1	CSVVQSQETQYF
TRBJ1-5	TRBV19	CASSSGTINQPQHF
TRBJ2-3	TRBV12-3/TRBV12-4	CASSSGRVGPDTQYF
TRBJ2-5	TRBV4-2	CASSQTDRLQETQYF
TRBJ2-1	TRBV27	CASRLFTLADSYNEQFF
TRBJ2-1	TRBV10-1	CASSELAGEYNEQFF
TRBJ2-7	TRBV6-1	CASSEVKAGYYYEQYF
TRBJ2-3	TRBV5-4	CASSLPTGAGDTQYF
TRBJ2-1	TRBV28	CASSTRKGLAGVTYNEQFF
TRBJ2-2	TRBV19	CASSSSGPGELFF